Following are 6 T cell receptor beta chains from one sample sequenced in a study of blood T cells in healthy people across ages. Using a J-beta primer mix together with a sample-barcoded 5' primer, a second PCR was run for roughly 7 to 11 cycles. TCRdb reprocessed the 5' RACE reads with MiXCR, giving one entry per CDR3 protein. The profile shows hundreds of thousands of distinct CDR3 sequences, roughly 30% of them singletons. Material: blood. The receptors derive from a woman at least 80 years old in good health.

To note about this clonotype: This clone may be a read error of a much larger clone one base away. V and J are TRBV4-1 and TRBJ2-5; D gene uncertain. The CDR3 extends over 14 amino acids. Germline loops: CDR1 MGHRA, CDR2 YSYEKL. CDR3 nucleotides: TGCACCAGCAGCCCAAATTTAGGGTGGGAGACCCAGTACTTC. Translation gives CTSSPNLGWETQYF.

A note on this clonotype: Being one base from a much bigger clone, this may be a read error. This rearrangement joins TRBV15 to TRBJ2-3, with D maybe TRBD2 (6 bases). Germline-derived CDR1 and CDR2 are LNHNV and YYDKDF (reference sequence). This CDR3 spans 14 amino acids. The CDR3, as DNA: TGTGCCACCAGCAGAGATTTCGGGGGACTCAAGCTGAATTTT. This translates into CATSRDFGGLKLNF.

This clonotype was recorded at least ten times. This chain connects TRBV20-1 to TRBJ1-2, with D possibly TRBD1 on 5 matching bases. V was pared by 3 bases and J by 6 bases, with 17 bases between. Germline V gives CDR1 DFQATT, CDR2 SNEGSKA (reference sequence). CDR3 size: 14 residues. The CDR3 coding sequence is TGCAGTGCTAGCTCTCCCGGCAGGGCCCATGGCTACACCTTC. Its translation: CSASSPGRAHGYTF.

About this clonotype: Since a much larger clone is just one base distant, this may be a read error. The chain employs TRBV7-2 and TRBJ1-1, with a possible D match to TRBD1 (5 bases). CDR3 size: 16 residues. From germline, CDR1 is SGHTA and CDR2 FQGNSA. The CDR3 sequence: CAGSFRQLFGATEAFF. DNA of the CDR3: TGTGCCGGCAGCTTCCGCCAGCTTTTCGGGGCCACTGAAGCTTTCTTT.

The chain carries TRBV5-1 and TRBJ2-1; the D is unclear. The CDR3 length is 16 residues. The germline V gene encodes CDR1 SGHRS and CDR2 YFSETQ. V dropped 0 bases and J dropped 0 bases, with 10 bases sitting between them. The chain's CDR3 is CASSLAALSSYNEQFF. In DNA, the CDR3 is TGCGCCAGCAGCTTGGCGGCGTTGAGCTCCTACAATGAGCAGTTCTTC. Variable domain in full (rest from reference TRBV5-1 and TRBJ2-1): KAGVTQTPRYLIKTRGQQVTLSCSPISGHRSVSWYQQTPGQGLQFLFEYFSETQRNKGNFPGRFSGRQFSNSRSEMNVSTLELGDSALYLCASSLAALSSYNEQFFGPGTRLTVL.

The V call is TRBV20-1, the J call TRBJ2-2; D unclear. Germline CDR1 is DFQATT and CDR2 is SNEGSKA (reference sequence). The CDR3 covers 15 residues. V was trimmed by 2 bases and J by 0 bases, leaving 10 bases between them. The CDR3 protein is CSARNAETNTGELFF. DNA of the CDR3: TGCAGTGCTAGAAACGCTGAGACGAACACCGGGGAGCTGTTTTTT.